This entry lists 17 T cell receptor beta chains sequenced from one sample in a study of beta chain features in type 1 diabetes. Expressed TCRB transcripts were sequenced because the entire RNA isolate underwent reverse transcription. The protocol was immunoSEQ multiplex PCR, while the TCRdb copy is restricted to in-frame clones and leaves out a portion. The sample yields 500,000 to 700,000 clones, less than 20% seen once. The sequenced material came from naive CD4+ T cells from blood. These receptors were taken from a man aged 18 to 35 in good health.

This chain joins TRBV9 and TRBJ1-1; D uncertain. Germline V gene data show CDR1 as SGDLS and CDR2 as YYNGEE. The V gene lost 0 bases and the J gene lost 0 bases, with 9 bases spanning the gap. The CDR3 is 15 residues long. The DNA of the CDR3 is TGTGCCAGCAGCGTAGGGACGGATATGAACACTGAAGCTTTCTTT. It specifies CASSVGTDMNTEAFF.

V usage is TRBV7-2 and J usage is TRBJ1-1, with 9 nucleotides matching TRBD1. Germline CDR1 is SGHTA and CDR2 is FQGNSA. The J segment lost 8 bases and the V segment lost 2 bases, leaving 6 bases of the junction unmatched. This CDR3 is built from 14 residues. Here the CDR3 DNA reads TGTGCCAGCAGCTTATGGAGGGGACAGGGAGAAGCTTTCTTT. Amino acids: CASSLWRGQGEAFF.

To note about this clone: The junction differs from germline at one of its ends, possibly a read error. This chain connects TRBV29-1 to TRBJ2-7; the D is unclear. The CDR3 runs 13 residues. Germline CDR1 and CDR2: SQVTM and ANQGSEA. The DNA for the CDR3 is TGCGGCGTTGAGTTAATTGAGCCCTACGAGCAGTACTTC. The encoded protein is CGVELIEPYEQYF.

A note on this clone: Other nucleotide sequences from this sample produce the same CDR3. This chain's CDR3 is CASSPRSSGGVSTDTQYF. For the CDR3, the DNA is TGTGCCAGTAGCCCCCGGTCTAGCGGGGGGGTAAGCACAGATACGCAGTATTTT. This chain uses TRBV9 with TRBJ2-3; 12 positions match TRBD2. Germline-derived CDR1 and CDR2 are SGDLS and YYNGEE. The CDR3 consists of 18 residues. V was clipped by 8 bases and J by 0 bases; unmatched bases: 13. Filled out from reference TRBV9 and TRBJ2-3, the complete variable domain reads DSGVTQTPKHLITATGQRVTLRCSPRSGDLSVYWYQQSLDQGLQFLIQYYNGEERAKGNILERFSAQQFPDLHSELNLSSLELGDSALYFCASSPRSSGGVSTDTQYFGPGTRLTVL.

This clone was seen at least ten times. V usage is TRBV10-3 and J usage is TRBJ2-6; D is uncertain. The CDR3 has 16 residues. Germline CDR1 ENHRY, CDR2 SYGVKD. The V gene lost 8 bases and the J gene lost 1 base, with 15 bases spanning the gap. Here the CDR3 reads CAIGPPTVSGANVLTF. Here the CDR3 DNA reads TGTGCCATCGGACCTCCGACGGTATCTGGGGCCAACGTCCTGACTTTC.

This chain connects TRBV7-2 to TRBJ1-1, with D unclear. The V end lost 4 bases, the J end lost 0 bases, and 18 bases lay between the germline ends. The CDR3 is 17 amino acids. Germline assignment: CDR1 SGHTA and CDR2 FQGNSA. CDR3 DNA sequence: TGTGCCAGCAGCTCTCAAGTGGGCCTCAAGGTGAACACTGAAGCTTTCTTT. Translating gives CASSSQVGLKVNTEAFF.

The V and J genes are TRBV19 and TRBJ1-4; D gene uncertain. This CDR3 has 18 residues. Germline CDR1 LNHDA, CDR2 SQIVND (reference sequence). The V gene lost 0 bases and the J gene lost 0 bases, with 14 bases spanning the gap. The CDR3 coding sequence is TGTGCCAGTAGTATAGATTGGAGGGAAATGGCAACTAATGAAAAACTGTTTTTT. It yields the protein CASSIDWREMATNEKLFF.

The CDR3 DNA reads as TGCGCCAGCAGCCAAGAAGGCAGGGGTTTGAACACTGAAGCTTTCTTT. Translated: CASSQEGRGLNTEAFF. This chain connects TRBV4-3 to TRBJ1-1; D possibly corresponds to TRBD1 (6 bases). Germline CDR1 LGHNA, CDR2 YSLEER. The length of the CDR3 is 16 residues. Trimming shortened V by 0 bases and J by 0 bases, and 11 bases separated the two germline ends.

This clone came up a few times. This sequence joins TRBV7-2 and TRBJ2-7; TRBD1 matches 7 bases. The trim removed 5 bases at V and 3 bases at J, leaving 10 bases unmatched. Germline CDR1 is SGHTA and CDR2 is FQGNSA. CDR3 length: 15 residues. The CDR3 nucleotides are TGTGCCAGCAGCCGCTGGAACAGGGGCGGCTACGAGCAGTACTTC. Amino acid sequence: CASSRWNRGGYEQYF.

CDR3 in DNA: TGTGCCAGCAGCCCCGGGACACTCGGAGAGACCCAGTACTTC. It encodes CASSPGTLGETQYF. The chain has TRBV11-3 and TRBJ2-5, with D tentatively TRBD1 (6 bases). Germline CDR1 reads SGHNT; CDR2 reads YENEEA. Trimming shortened V by 5 bases and J by 4 bases, and 14 bases separated the two germline ends. The CDR3 length is 14 residues.

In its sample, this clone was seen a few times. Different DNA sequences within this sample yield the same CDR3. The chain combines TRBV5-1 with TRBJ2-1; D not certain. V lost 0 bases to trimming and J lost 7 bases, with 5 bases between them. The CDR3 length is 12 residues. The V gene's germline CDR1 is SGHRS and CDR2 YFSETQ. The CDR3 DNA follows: TGCGCCAGCAGCTTGGGACCGAATGAGCAGTTCTTC. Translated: CASSLGPNEQFF. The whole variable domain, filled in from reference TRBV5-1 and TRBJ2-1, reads KAGVTQTPRYLIKTRGQQVTLSCSPISGHRSVSWYQQTPGQGLQFLFEYFSETQRNKGNFPGRFSGRQFSNSRSEMNVSTLELGDSALYLCASSLGPNEQFFGPGTRLTVL.

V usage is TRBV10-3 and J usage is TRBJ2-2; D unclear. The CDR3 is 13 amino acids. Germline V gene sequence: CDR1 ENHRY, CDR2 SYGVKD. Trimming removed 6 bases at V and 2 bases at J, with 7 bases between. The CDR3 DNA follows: TGTGCCATCAGCGGACCAAACACCGGGGAGCTGTTTTTT. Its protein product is CAISGPNTGELFF.

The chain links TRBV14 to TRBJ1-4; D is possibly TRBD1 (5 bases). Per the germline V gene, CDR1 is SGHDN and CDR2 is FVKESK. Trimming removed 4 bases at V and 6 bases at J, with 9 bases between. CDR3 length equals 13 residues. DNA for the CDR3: TGTGCCAGCAGCCGGCAGGGCCATGAAAAACTGTTTTTT. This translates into CASSRQGHEKLFF.

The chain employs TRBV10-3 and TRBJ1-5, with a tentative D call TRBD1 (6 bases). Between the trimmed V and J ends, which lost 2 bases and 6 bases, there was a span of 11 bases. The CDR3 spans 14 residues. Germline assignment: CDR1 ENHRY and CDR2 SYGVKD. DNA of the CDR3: TGTGCCATCAGTGAGCCAGGGGAAGTTCAGCCCCAGCATTTT. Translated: CAISEPGEVQPQHF.

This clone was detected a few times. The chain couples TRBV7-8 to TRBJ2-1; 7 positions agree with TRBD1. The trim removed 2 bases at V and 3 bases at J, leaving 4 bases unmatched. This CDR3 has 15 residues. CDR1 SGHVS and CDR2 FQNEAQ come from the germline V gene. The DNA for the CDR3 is TGTGCCAGCAGCTTACTGGGACAGAACTACAATGAGCAGTTCTTC. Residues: CASSLLGQNYNEQFF.

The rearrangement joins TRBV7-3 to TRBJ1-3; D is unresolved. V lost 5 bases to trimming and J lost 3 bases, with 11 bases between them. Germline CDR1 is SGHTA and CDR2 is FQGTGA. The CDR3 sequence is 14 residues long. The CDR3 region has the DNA TGTGCCAGCAGCGCGGGCATGGATGGAAACACCATATATTTT. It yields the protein CASSAGMDGNTIYF.

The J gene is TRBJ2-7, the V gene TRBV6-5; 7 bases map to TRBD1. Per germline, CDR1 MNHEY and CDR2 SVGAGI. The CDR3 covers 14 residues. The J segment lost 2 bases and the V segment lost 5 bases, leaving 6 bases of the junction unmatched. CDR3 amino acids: CASSRQGKTYEQYF. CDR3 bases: TGTGCCAGCAGTCGACAGGGAAAAACCTACGAGCAGTACTTC.